This T cell receptor beta chain appears in the sequencing data of a study of control samples from healthy donors and cancer patients. CDR3 length equals 17 residues. After removal of 3 bases from V and 3 bases from J, the junction contained 10 bases not matched to a gene. Germline-derived CDR1 and CDR2 are LGHNT and FRNRAP. Sequencing was performed with immunoSEQ multiplex PCR; in TCRdb, only in-frame clones are kept and a portion is missing. The top ten clones hold 1.7% of a sample with roughly 120,000 clones, more than 85% of them seen once. The chain links TRBV12-5 to TRBJ2-2, with 7 bases fitting TRBD1. The sequence derives from a man aged 50-60 years with head and neck cancer. The specimen was PBMCs. The CDR3 bases are TGTGCTAGTGGTTTTGTCCCAAAGGGGGCGGACACCGGGGAGCTGTTTTTT. This encodes CASGFVPKGADTGELFF.